This TCR beta chain was found in a study of CD8 T cells in Susac syndrome. The study's findings and limits: As acknowledged by the study, its TCR sequencing and HLA analysis included a relatively small number of individuals.

High-throughput TCR beta sequencing covered peripheral CD8+ and CD4+ T cells. In contrast to the negatively isolated CD8+ and CD4+ T cells, TEMRA cells were FACS-enriched. RNA in amounts of about 0.5 to 1 ug was reverse transcribed with random hexamers. It was immunoSEQ multiplex PCR that amplified TCR beta CDR3 across 54 Vbeta and 13 Jbeta. MiXCR, run by TCRdb on the immunoSEQ multiplex PCR reads, gives a single entry per CDR3 protein. Of a few hundred thousand distinct CDR3 sequences listed, around 90% were seen once; the top ten hold around 0.15%. The germline V and J ends were trimmed by 6 bases and 7 bases, with 19 bases remaining between them. CDR1 and CDR2 (germline): MNHNY, SVGAGI (reference sequence). There are 15 residues in the CDR3. To note about this clonotype: Its cognate antigen is unknown.

Sequencing used CD8+ T cells from PBMCs. The sequence was obtained from a human donor with multiple sclerosis. V and J are TRBV6-6 and TRBJ2-4; the D gene could be TRBD1 or TRBD2 (6 bases each). CDR3 loop: CASSPGRAQGNIQYF. For the CDR3, the DNA is TGTGCCAGCAGCCCCGGGAGAGCTCAGGGGAACATTCAGTACTTC.